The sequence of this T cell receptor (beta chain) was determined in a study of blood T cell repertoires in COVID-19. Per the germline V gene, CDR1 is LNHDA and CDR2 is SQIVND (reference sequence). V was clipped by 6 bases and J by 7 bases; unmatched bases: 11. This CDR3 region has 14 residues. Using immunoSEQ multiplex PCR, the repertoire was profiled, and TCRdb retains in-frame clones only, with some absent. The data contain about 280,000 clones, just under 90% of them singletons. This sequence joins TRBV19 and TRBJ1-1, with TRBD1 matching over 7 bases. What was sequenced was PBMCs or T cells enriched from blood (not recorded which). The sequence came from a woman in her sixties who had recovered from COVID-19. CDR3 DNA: TGTGCCAGTAGCCCGGACAGGTTGATAAATGAAGCTTTCTTT. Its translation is CASSPDRLINEAFF.